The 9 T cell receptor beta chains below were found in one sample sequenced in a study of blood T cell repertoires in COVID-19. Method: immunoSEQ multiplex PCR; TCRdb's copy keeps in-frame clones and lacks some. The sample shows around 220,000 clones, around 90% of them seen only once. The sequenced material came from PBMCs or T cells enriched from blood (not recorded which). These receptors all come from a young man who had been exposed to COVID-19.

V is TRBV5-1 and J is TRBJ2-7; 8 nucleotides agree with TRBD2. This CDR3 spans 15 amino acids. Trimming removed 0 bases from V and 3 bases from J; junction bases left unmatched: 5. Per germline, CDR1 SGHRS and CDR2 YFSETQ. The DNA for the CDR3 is TGCGCCAGCAGCTTGGGGACGGGACTAGTCTACGAGCAGTACTTC. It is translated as CASSLGTGLVYEQYF.

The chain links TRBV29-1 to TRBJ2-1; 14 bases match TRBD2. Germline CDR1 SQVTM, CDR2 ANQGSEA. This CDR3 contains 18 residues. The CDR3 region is CSIRAGTSGGLGDNEQFF. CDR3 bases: TGCAGTATAAGAGCCGGGACTAGCGGGGGATTGGGTGATAATGAGCAGTTCTTC.

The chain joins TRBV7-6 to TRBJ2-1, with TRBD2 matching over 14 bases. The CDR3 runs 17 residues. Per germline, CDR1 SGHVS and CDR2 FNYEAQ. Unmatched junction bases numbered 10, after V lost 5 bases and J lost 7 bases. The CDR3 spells CASSPGLAGVLMNEQFF. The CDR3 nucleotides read TGTGCCAGCAGCCCGGGACTAGCGGGGGTTTTGATGAATGAGCAGTTCTTC.

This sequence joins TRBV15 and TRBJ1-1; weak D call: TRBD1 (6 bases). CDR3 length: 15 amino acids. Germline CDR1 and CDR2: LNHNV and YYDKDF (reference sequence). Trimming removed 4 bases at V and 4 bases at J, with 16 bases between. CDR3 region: CATSKAAGVTTEAFF. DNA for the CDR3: TGTGCCACCAGCAAAGCCGCAGGGGTCACCACTGAAGCTTTCTTT. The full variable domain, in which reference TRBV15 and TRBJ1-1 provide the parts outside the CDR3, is DAMVIQNPRYQVTQFGKPVTLSCSQTLNHNVMYWYQQKSSQAPKLLFHYYDKDFNNEADTPDNFQSRRPNTSFCFLDIRSPGLGDTAMYLCATSKAAGVTTEAFFGQGTRLTVV.

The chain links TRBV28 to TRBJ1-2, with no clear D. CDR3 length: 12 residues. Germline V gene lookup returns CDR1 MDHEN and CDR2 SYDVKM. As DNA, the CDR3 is TGTGGCCGACTGAAACCTAACTATGGCTACACCTTC. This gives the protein CGRLKPNYGYTF.

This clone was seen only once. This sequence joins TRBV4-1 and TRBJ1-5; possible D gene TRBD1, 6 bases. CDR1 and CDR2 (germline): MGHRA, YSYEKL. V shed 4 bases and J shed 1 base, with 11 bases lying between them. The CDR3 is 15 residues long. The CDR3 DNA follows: TGCGCCAGCAGCCGCACAGGGTCGAGCAATCAGCCCCAGCATTTT. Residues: CASSRTGSSNQPQHF.

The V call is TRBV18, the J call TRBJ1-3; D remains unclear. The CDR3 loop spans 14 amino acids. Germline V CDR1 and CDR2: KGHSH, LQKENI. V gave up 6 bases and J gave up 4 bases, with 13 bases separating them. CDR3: CASSRREAGNTIYF. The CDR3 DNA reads TGTGCCAGCTCTAGAAGGGAGGCCGGAAACACCATATATTTT.

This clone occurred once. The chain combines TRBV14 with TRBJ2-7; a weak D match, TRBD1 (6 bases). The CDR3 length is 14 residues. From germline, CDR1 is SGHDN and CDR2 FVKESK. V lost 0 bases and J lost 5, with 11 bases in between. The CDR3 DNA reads TGTGCCAGCAGCCAAGATCAGGGGTCCAACGAGCAGTACTTC. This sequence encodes CASSQDQGSNEQYF.

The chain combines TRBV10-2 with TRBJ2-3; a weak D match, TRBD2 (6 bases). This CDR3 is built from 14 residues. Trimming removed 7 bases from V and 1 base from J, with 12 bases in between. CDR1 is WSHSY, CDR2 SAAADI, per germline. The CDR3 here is CASTYAGRTDTQYF. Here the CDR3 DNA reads TGCGCCAGCACCTATGCGGGGCGCACAGATACGCAGTATTTT.